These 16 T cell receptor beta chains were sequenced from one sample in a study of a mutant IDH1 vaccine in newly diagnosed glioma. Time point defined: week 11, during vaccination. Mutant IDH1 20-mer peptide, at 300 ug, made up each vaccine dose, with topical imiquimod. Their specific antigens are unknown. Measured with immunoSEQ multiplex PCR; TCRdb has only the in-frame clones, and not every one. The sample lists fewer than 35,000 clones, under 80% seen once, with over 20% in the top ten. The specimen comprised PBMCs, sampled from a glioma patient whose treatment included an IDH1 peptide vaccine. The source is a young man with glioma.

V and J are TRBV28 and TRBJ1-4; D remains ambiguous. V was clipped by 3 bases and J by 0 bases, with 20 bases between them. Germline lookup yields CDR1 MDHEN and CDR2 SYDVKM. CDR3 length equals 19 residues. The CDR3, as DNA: TGTGCCAGCAGTTTCCGCCTCAGAGGACTGACGACAACTAATGAAAAACTGTTTTTT. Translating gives CASSFRLRGLTTTNEKLFF.

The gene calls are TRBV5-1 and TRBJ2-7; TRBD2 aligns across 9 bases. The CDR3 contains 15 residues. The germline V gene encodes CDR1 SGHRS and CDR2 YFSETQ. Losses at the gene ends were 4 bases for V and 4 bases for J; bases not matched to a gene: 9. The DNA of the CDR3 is TGCGCCAGCAGCGCCTCACCGGGACTAGCTTACGAGCAGTACTTC. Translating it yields CASSASPGLAYEQYF.

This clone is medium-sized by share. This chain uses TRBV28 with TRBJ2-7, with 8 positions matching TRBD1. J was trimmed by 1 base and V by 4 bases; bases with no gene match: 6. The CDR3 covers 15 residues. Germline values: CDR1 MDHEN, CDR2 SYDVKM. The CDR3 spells CASSYGTGDSYEQYF. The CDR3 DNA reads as TGTGCCAGCAGTTACGGGACAGGCGATTCCTACGAGCAGTACTTC.

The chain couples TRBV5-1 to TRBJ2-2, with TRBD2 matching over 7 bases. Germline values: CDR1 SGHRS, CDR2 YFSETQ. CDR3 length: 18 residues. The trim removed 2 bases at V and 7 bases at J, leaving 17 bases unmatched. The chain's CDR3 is CASSFASGGSEGGGELFF. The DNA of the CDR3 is TGCGCCAGCAGCTTCGCTTCCGGCGGGAGCGAAGGCGGCGGGGAGCTGTTTTTT.

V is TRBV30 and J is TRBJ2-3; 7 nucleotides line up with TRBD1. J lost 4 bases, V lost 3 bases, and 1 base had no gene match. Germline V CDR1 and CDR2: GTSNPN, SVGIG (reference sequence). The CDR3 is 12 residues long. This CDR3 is CAWSQGADTQYF. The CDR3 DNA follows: TGTGCCTGGAGCCAGGGGGCAGATACGCAGTATTTT.

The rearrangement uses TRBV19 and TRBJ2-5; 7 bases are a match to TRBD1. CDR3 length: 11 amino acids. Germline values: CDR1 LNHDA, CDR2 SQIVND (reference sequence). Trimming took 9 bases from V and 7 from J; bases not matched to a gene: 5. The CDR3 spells CASHRQGTQYF. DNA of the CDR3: TGTGCCAGCCACCGACAGGGGACCCAGTACTTC. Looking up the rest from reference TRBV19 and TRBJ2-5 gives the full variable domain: DGGITQSPKYLFRKEGQNVTLSCEQNLNHDAMYWYRQDPGQGLRLIYYSQIVNDFQKGDIAEGYSVSREKKESFPLTVTSAQKNPTAFYLCASHRQGTQYFGPGTRLLVL.

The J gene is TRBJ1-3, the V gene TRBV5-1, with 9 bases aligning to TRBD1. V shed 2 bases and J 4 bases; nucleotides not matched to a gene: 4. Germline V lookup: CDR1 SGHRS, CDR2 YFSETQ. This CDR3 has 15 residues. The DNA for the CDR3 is TGCGCCAGCAGCTTTCGGACAGGGGCGGGAAACACCATATATTTT. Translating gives CASSFRTGAGNTIYF.

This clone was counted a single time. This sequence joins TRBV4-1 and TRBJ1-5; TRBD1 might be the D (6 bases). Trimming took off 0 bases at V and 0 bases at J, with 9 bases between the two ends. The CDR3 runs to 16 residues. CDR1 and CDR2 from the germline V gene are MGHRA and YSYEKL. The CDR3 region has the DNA TGCGCCAGCAGCCAAGAACAGGGTTATAGCAATCAGCCCCAGCATTTT. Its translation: CASSQEQGYSNQPQHF.

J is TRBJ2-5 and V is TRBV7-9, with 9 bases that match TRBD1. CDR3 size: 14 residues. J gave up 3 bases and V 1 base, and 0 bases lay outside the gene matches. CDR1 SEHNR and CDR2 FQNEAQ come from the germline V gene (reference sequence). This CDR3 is CASSLGTGEETQYF. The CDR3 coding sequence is TGTGCCAGCAGCTTAGGGACAGGGGAAGAGACCCAGTACTTC.

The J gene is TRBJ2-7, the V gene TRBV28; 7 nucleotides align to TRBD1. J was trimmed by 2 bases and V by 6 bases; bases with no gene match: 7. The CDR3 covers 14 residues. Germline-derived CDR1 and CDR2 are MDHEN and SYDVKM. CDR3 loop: CASRSQGPPYEQYF. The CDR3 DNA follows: TGTGCCAGCAGGTCACAGGGGCCCCCCTACGAGCAGTACTTC.

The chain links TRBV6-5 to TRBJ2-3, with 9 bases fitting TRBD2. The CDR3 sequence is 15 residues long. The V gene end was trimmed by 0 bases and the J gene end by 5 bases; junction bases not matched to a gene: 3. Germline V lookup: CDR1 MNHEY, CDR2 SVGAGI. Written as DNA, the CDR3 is TGTGCCAGCAGTTACTCTGCGGGGGGGTTAGATACGCAGTATTTT. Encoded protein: CASSYSAGGLDTQYF.

CDR3 loop: CAISEATGYGYTF. Here the CDR3 DNA reads TGTGCCATCAGTGAGGCCACCGGCTATGGCTACACCTTC. The chain combines TRBV10-3 with TRBJ1-2, with no clear D. The CDR3 is 13 amino acids. Per the germline V gene, CDR1 is ENHRY and CDR2 is SYGVKD. With 2 bases removed from V and 4 bases from J, the gap between germline ends came to 8 bases.

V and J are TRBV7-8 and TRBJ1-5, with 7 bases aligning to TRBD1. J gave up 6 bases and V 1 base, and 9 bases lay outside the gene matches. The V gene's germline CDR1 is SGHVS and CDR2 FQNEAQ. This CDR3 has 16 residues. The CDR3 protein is CASSLGFLRGRQPQHF. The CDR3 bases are TGTGCCAGCAGCTTAGGTTTTTTAAGGGGGCGTCAGCCCCAGCATTTT.

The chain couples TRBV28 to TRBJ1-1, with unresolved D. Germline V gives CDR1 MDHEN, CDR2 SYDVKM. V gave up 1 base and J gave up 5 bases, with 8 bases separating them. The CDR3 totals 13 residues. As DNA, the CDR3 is TGTGCCAGCAGTTTATTAGGTTGGACTGAAGCTTTCTTT. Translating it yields CASSLLGWTEAFF.

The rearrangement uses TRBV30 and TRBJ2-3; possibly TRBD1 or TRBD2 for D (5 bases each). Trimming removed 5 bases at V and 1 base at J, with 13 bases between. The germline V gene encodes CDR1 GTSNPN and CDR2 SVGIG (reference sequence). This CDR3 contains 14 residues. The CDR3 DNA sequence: TGTGCCTGGGGCCATGTGGGGGGCACAGATACGCAGTATTTT. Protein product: CAWGHVGGTDTQYF.

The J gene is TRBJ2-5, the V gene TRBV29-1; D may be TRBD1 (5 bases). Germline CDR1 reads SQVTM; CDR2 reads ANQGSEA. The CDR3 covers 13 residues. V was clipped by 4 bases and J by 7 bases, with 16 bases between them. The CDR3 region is CSVVPSVQGTQYF. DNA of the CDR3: TGCAGCGTTGTTCCGTCGGTCCAGGGGACCCAGTACTTC.